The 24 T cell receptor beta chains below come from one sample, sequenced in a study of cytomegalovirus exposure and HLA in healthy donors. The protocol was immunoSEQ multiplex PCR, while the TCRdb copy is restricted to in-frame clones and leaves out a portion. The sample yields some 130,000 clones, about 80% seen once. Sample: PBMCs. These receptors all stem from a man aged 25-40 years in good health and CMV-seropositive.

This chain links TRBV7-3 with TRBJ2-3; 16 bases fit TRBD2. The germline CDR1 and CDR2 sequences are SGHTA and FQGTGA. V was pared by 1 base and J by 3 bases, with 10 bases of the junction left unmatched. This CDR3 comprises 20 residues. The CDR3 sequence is CASSLNIPGTSGRVTDTQYF. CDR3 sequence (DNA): TGTGCCAGCAGCTTAAACATTCCCGGGACTAGCGGGAGGGTGACAGATACGCAGTATTTT.

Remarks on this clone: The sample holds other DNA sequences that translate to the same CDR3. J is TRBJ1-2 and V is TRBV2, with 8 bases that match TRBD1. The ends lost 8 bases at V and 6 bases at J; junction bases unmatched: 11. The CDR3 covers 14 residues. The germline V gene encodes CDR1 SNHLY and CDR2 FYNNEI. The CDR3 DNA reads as TGTGCCAGCGGACGGGACAGGTGGATTGATGGCTACACCTTC. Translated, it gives CASGRDRWIDGYTF.

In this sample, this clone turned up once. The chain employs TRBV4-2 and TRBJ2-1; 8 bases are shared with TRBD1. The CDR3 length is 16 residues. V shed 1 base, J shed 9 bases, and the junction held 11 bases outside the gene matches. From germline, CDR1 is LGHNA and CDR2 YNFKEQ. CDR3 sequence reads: CASSQVRGQAFGEQFF. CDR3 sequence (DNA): TGTGCCAGCAGCCAAGTTAGGGGACAGGCATTTGGTGAGCAGTTCTTC.

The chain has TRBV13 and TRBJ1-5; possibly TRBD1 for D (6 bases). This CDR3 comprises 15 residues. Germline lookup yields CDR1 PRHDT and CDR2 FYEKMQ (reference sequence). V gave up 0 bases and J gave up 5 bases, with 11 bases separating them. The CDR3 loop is CASSLGQGLDQPQHF. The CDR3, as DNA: TGTGCCAGCAGCTTAGGGCAGGGGTTGGATCAGCCCCAGCATTTT.

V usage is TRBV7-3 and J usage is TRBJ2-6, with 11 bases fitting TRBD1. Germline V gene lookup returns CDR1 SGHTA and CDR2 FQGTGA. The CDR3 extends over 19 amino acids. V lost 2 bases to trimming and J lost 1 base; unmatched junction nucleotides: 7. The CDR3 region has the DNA TGTGCCAGCAGCTTATCCCTCCGGGACAGGGGGTCTGGGGCCAACGTCCTGACTTTC. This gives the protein CASSLSLRDRGSGANVLTF.

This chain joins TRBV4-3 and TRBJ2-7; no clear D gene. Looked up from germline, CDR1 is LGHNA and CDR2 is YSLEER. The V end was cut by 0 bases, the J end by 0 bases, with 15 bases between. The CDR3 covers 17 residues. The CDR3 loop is CASSQDVAPRSSYEQYF. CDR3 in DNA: TGCGCCAGCAGCCAAGATGTAGCTCCCCGTTCCTCCTACGAGCAGTACTTC.

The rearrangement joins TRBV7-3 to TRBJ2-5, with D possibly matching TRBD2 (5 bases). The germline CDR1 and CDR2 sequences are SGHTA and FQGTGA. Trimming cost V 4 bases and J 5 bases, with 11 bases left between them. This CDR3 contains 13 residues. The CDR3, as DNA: TGTGCCAGCAGCTCCCAACGAGGGGAGACCCAGTACTTC. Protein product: CASSSQRGETQYF.

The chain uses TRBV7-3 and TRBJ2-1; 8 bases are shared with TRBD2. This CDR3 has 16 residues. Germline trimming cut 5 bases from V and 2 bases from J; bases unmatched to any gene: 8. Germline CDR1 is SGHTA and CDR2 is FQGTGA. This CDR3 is CASSPIPGGPYNEQFF. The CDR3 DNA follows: TGTGCCAGCAGCCCCATTCCGGGGGGGCCCTACAATGAGCAGTTCTTC.

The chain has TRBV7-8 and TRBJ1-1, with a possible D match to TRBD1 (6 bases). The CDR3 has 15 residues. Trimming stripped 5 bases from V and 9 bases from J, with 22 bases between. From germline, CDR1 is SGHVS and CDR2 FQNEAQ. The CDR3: CASSRLLGDITKAFF. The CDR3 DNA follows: TGTGCCAGCAGCCGTCTTTTGGGGGACATAACTAAAGCTTTCTTT.

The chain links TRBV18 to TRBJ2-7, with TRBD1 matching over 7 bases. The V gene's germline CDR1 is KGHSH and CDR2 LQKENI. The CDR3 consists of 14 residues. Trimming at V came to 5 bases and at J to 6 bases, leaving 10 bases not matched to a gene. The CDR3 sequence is CASSLGQPVGEQYF. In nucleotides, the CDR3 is TGTGCCAGCTCATTGGGACAGCCCGTGGGCGAGCAGTACTTC.

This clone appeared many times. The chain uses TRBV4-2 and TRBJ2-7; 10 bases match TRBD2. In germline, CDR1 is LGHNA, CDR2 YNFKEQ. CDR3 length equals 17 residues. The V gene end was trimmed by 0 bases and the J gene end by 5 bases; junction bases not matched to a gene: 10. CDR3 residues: CASSQDFGTSGINEQYF. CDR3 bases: TGTGCCAGCAGCCAAGATTTCGGAACTAGCGGGATTAACGAGCAGTACTTC.

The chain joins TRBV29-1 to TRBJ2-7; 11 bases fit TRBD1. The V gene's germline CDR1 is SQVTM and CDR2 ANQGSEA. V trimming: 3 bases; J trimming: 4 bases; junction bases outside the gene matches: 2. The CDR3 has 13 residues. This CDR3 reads CSVDGTGGYEQYF. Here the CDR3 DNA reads TGCAGCGTTGACGGGACAGGGGGGTACGAGCAGTACTTC.

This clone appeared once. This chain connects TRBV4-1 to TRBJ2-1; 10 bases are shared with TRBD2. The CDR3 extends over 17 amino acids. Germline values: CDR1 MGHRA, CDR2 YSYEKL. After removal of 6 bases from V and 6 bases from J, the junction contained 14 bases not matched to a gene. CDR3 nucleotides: TGCGCCAGCAGGCATAGTGCCTTAGCGGGAGGAATCAATGAGCAGTTCTTC. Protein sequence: CASRHSALAGGINEQFF.

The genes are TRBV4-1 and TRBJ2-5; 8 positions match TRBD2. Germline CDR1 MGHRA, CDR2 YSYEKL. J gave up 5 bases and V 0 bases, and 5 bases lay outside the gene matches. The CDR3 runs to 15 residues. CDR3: CASSQDRTSRETQYF. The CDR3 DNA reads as TGCGCCAGCAGCCAAGATAGGACTAGCAGGGAGACCCAGTACTTC.

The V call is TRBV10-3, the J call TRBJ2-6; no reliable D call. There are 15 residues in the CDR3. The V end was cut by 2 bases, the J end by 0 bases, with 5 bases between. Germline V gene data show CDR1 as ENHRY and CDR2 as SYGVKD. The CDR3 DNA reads TGTGCCATCAGTGAGACAGACTCTGGGGCCAACGTCCTGACTTTC. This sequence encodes CAISETDSGANVLTF.

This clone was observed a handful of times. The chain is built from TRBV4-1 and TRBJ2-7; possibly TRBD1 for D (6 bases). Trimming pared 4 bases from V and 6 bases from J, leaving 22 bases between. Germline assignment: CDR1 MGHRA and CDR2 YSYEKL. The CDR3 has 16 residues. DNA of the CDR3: TGCGCCAGCAGCCCGGGTGGGGCAGGGGTAATTGGCGAGCAGTACTTC. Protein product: CASSPGGAGVIGEQYF.

The DNA of the CDR3 is TGTGCCAGCAGCTTGGCTGGGACAGGGGCTTTGGACGAGCAGTACTTC. It translates to CASSLAGTGALDEQYF. V and J are TRBV5-6 and TRBJ2-7; 10 positions match TRBD1. CDR3 length: 16 residues. V lost 0 bases to trimming and J lost 5 bases; unmatched junction nucleotides: 8. Germline V gene lookup returns CDR1 SGHDT and CDR2 YYEEEE.

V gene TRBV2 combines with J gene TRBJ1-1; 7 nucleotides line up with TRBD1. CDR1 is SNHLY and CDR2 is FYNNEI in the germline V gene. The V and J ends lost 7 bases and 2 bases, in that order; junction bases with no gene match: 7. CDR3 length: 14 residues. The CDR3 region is CASNLQGQNTEAFF. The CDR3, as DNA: TGTGCCAGCAACCTACAGGGGCAAAACACTGAAGCTTTCTTT.

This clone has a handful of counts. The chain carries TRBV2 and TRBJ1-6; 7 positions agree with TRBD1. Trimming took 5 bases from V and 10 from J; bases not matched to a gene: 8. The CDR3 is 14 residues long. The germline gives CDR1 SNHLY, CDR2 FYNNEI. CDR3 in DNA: TGTGCCAGCAGTATCCGAGACAGGGACTCACCCCTCCACTTT. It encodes CASSIRDRDSPLHF. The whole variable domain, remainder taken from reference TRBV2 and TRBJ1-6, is EPEVTQTPSHQVTQMGQEVILRCVPISNHLYFYWYRQILGQKVEFLVSFYNNEISEKSEIFDDQFSVERPDGSNFTLKIRSTKLEDSAMYFCASSIRDRDSPLHFGNGTRLTVT.

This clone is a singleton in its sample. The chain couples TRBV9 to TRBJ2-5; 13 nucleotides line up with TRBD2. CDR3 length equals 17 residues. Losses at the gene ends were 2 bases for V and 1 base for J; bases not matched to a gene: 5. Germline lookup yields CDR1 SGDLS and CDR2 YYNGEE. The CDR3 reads CASSVGLAGATQETQYF. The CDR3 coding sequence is TGTGCCAGCAGCGTTGGACTAGCGGGGGCCACCCAAGAGACCCAGTACTTC.

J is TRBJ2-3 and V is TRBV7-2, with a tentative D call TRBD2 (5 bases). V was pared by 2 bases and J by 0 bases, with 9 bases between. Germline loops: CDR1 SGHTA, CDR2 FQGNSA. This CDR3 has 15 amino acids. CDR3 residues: CASSLSGLSTDTQYF. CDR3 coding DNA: TGTGCCAGCAGCTTATCTGGACTTAGCACAGATACGCAGTATTTT. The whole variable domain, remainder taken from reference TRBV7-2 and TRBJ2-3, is GAGVSQSPSNKVTEKGKDVELRCDPISGHTALYWYRQSLGQGLEFLIYFQGNSAPDKSGLPSDRFSAERTGGSVSTLTIQRTQQEDSAVYLCASSLSGLSTDTQYFGPGTRLTVL.

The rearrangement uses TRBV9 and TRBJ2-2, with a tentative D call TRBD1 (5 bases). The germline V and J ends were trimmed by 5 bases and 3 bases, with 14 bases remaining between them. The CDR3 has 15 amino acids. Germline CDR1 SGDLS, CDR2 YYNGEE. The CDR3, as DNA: TGTGCCAGCAGGGTGGACCCCAGGGACACCGGGGAGCTGTTTTTT. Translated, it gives CASRVDPRDTGELFF.

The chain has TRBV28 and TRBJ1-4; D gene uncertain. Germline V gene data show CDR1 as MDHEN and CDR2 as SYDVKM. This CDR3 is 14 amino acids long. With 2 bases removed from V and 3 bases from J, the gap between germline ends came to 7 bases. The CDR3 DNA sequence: TGTGCCAGCAGTTTAGGTCAGGCTAATGAAAAACTGTTTTTT. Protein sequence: CASSLGQANEKLFF.

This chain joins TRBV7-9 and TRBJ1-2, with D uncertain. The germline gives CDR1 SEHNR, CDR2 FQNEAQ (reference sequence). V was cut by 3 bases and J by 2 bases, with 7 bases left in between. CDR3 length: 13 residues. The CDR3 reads CASSLGENYGYTF. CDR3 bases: TGTGCCAGCAGCTTGGGAGAGAACTATGGCTACACCTTC.